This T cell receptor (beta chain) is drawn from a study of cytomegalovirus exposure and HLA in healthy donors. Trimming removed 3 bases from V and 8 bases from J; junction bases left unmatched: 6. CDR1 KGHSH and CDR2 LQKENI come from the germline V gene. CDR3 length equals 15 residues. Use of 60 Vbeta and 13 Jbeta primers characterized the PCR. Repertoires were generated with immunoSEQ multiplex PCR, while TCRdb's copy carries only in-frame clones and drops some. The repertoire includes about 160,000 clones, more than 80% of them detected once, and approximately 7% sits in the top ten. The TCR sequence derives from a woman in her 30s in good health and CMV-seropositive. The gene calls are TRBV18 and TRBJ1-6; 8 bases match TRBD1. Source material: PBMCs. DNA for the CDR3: TGTGCCAGCTCACCCCAACAGGGGGTTGATTCACCCCTCCACTTT. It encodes CASSPQQGVDSPLHF.